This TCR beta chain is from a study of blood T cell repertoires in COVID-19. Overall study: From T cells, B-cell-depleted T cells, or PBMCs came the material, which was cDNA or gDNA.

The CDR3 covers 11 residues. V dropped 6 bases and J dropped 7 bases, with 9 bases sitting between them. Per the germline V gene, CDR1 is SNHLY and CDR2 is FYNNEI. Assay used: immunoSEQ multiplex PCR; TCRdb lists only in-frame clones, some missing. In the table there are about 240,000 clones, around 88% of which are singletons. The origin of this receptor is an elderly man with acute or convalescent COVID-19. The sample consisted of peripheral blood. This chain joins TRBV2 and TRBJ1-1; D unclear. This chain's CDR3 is CASSPGFEAFF. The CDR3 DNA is TGTGCCAGCAGCCCAGGATTTGAAGCTTTCTTT.